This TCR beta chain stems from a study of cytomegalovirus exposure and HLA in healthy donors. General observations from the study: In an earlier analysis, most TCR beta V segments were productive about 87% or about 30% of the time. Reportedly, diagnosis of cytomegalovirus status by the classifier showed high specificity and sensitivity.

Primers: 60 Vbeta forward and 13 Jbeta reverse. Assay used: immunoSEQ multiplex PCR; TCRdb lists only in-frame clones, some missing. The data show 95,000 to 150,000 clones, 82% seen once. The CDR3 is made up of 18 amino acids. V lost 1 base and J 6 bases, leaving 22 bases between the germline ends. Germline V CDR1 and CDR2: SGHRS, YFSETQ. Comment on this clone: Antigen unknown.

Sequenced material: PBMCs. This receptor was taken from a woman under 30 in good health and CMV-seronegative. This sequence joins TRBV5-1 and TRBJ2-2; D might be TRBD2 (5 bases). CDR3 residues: CASSLSPGLAERAGELFF. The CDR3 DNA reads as TGCGCCAGCAGCTTGAGTCCTGGGCTCGCCGAGAGGGCCGGGGAGCTGTTTTTT. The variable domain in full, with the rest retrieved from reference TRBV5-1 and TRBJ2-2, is KAGVTQTPRYLIKTRGQQVTLSCSPISGHRSVSWYQQTPGQGLQFLFEYFSETQRNKGNFPGRFSGRQFSNSRSEMNVSTLELGDSALYLCASSLSPGLAERAGELFFGEGSRLTVL.